This record concerns one T cell receptor beta chain sequence. The V segment lost 5 bases and the J segment 0 bases; nucleotides outside the gene matches: 10. This CDR3 region has 18 residues. The germline V gene has CDR1 SEHNR and CDR2 FQNEAQ (reference sequence). Clones were read by immunoSEQ multiplex PCR, and TCRdb kept only the in-frame ones, dropping some. The sample includes about 25,000 clones, around 87% of them seen just once. The source of the sample is a study of blood T cell repertoires in COVID-19. The clonotype comes from a man in his fifties or sixties with active COVID-19. This chain joins TRBV7-9 and TRBJ1-3, with TRBD1 matching over 10 bases. The specimen was peripheral blood. This CDR3 is CASSPQGTGAPSGNTIYF. CDR3 DNA: TGTGCCAGCAGCCCACAAGGGACAGGGGCTCCCTCTGGAAACACCATATATTTT.